The present entry profiles one TCR beta chain with its context. Its antigen is still unknown. The study ran its PCR with 60 Vbeta and 13 Jbeta primers. Method: immunoSEQ multiplex PCR; TCRdb's copy keeps in-frame clones and lacks some. This table has 100,000 to 150,000 clones, about three quarters appearing once. At sampling all donors were nominally healthy, likely with unrecorded immune exposures. These data originate in a study of cytomegalovirus exposure and HLA in healthy donors. Study context: Most genotyped donors, around 86% of more than 300, had Caucasian-associated genetic ancestry. Study results and caveats: A classifier reportedly called cytomegalovirus status with high sensitivity and specificity. A prior analysis recorded that most TCR beta V segments were productive about 87% or about 30% of the time.

Trimming pared 1 base from V and 2 bases from J, leaving 9 bases between. The CDR3 is 14 residues long. Germline loops: CDR1 SGHTA, CDR2 FQGNSA. The clonotype was recovered from a woman aged 55 to 70 in good health and CMV-seropositive. This chain uses TRBV7-2 with TRBJ2-7; maybe TRBD1 (6 bases). Sequencing input: PBMCs. This CDR3 reads CASSLGGQAYEQYF. CDR3 in DNA: TGTGCCAGCAGCTTAGGGGGACAAGCCTACGAGCAGTACTTC.